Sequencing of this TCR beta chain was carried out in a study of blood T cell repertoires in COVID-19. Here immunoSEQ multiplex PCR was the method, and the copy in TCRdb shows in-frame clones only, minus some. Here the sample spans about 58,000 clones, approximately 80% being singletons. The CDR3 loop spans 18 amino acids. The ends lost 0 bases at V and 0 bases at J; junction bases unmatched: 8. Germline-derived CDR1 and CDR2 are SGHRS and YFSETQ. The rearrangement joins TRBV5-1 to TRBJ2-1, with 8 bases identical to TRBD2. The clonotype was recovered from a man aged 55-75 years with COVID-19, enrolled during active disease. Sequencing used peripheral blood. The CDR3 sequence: CASSLGGGILFSYNEQFF. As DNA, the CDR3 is TGCGCCAGCAGCTTGGGCGGGGGGATTCTTTTCTCCTACAATGAGCAGTTCTTC.